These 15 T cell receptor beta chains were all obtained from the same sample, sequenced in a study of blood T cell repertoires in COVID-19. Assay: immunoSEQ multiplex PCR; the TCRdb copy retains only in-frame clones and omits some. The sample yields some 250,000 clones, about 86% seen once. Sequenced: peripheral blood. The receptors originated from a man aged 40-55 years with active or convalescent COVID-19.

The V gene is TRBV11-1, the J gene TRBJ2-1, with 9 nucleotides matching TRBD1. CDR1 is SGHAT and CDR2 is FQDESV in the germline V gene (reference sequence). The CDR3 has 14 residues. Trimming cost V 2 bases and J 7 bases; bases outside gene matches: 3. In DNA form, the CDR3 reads TGTGCCAGCAGCTTAAGGACAGGGGCAAATGAGCAGTTCTTC. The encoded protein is CASSLRTGANEQFF.

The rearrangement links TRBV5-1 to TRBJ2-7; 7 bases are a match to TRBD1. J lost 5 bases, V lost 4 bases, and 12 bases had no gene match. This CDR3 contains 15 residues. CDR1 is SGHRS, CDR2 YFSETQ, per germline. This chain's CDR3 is CASSLLGQVYNEQYF. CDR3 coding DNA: TGCGCCAGCAGCCTCCTCGGACAGGTATACAACGAGCAGTACTTC.

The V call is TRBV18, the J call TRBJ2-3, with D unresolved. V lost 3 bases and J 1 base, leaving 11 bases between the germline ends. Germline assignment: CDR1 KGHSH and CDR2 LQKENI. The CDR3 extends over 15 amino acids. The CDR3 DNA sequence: TGTGCCAGCTCACCTGTCGCCCGGGGCACAGATACGCAGTATTTT. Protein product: CASSPVARGTDTQYF.

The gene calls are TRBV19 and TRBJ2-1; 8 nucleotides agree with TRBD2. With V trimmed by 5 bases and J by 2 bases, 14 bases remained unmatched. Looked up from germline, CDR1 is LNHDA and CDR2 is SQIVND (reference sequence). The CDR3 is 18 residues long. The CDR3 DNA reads TGTGCCAGTAGTTCGGGACTAGGCCTTGTTGGGGCCTACAATGAGCAGTTCTTC. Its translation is CASSSGLGLVGAYNEQFF.

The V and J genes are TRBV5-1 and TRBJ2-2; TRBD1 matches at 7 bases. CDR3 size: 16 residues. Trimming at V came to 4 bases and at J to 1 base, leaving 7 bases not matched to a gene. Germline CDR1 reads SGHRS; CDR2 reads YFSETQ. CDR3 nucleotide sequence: TGCGCCAGCAGCCCTAGAGGGGGCCGGAACACCGGGGAGCTGTTTTTT. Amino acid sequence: CASSPRGGRNTGELFF.

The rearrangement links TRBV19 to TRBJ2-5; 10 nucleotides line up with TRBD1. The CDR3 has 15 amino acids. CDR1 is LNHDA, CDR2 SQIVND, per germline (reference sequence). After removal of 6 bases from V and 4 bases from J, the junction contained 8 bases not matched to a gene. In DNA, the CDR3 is TGTGCCAGTAGCCGCCGACAGGGGGCGGGAGAGACCCAGTACTTC. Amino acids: CASSRRQGAGETQYF.

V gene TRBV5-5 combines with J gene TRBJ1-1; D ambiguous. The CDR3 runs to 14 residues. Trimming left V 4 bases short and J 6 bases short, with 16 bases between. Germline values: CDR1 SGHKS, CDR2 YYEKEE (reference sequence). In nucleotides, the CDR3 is TGTGCCAGCAGCGATCCCGGGGTGGCTCCTGAAGCTTTCTTT. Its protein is CASSDPGVAPEAFF. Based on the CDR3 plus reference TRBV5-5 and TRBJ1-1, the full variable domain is DAGVTQSPTHLIKTRGQQVTLRCSPISGHKSVSWYQQVLGQGPQFIFQYYEKEERGRGNFPDRFSARQFPNYSSELNVNALLLGDSALYLCASSDPGVAPEAFFGQGTRLTVV.

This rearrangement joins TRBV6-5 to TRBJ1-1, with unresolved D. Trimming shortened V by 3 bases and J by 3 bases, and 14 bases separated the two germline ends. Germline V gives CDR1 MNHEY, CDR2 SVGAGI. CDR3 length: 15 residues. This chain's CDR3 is CASSYSYSLDTEAFF. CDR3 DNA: TGTGCCAGCAGTTATAGTTACAGCTTAGACACTGAAGCTTTCTTT.

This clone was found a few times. The CDR3 nucleotides are TGTGCTAGTGGTTTTATGACAGGTGGGGTCACTGAAGCTTTCTTT. This translates into CASGFMTGGVTEAFF. The chain has TRBV12-5 and TRBJ1-1, with a tentative D call TRBD1 (6 bases). The CDR3 covers 15 residues. V was clipped by 3 bases and J by 4 bases, with 15 bases between them. Germline-derived CDR1 and CDR2 are LGHNT and FRNRAP.

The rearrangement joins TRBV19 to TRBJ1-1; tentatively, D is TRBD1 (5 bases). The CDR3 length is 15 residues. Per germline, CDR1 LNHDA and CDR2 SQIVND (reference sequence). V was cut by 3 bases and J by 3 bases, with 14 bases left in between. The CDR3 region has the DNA TGTGCCAGTAGTATTATGGGGCAATTGTACACTGAAGCTTTCTTT. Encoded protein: CASSIMGQLYTEAFF.

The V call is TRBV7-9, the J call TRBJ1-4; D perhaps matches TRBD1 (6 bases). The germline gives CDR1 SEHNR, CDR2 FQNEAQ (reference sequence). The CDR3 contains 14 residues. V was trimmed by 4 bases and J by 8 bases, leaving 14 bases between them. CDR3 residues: CASSSGGREEKLFF. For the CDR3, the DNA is TGTGCCAGCAGCTCGGGGGGCAGAGAAGAAAAACTGTTTTTT.

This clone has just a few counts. The CDR3 DNA sequence: TGCAGCTCGTCCTTGGGGCCTTTTCGTCCGGGCACTGAAGCTTTCTTT. Translation gives CSSSLGPFRPGTEAFF. The J gene is TRBJ1-1, the V gene TRBV29-1; a weak D match, TRBD1 (5 bases). V was pared by 8 bases and J by 4 bases, with 26 bases between. The CDR3 loop spans 16 amino acids. The germline gives CDR1 SQVTM, CDR2 ANQGSEA. The complete variable domain, with remaining parts taken from reference TRBV29-1 and TRBJ1-1, reads SAVISQKPSRDICQRGTSLTIQCQVDSQVTMMFWYRQQPGQSLTLIATANQGSEATYESGFVIDKFPISRPNLTFSTLTVSNMSPEDSSIYLCSSSLGPFRPGTEAFFGQGTRLTVV.

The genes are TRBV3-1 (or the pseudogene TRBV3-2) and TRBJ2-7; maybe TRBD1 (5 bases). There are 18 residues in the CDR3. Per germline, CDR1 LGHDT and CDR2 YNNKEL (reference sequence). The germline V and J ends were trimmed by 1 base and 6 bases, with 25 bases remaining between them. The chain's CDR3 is CASSQGFFRAGSSGEQYF. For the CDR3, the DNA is TGTGCCAGCAGCCAAGGCTTTTTCAGGGCAGGGTCATCAGGCGAGCAGTACTTC.

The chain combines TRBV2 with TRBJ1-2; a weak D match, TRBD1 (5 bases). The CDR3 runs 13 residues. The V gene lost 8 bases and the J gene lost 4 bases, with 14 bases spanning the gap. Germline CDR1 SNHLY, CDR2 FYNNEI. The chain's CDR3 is CASRVGGSYGYTF. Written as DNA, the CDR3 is TGTGCCAGCCGGGTGGGGGGTTCCTATGGCTACACCTTC.

This CDR3 is CASSQPGTEVNYGYTF. The CDR3 DNA sequence: TGCGCCAGCAGCCAACCCGGGACAGAAGTGAACTATGGCTACACCTTC. This chain joins TRBV4-3 and TRBJ1-2; TRBD1 matches 7 bases. The trim removed 2 bases at V and 2 bases at J, leaving 8 bases unmatched. Germline V lookup: CDR1 LGHNA, CDR2 YSLEER. CDR3 length: 16 residues.